The sequence of this TCR beta chain was determined in a study of blood T cell repertoires in COVID-19. Measured with immunoSEQ multiplex PCR; TCRdb has only the in-frame clones, and not every one. Of 150,000 to 200,000 clones in the sample, approximately 88% were seen once. The ends were cut back, 4 bases at V and 8 bases at J, with 18 bases in the middle. The CDR3 sequence is 14 residues long. Germline V lookup: CDR1 LNHDA, CDR2 SQIVND (reference sequence). Researchers sorted participants into cohorts using their self-reported clinical history. The sequenced material came from PBMCs or T cells enriched from blood (not recorded which). The chain joins TRBV19 to TRBJ2-7; a possible D gene is TRBD2 (6 bases). The source of this sequence is a man aged 65 to 85 who had been exposed to COVID-19. The CDR3 DNA reads as TGTGCCAGTAGTACAACTAACCCGGGGGACCAGCAGTACTTC. Translated, it gives CASSTTNPGDQQYF.